This is a list of T cell receptor beta chains from one sample in a study of regulatory T cells in long-lasting Graves disease. TCRdb redid the calling of the multiplex PCR reads with MiXCR, one entry per CDR3 protein. The sample records over 650,000 distinct CDR3 sequences, approximately 31% being singletons. The material sequenced was peripheral blood mononuclear cells (PBMCs), taken when the disease was refractory, from a patient treated with antithyroid drugs. The source is a female donor with Graves disease. Each CDR3 is given with its conserved first and last residue. Fields, in order: V gene, clone size, D gene, CDR3 length, J gene, CDR3 DNA, CDR3 protein. The D gene is left open where the match is weak. Part of the rows lack a size; the others show once, few, many or a class for expanded clones.

v_call: TRBV5-4; clone_size: few; d_call: .; cdr3_length: 14; j_call: TRBJ2-7; cdr3_nt: TGTGCCAGCAGCTTCCCCGGGAGCCAATACGAGCAGTACTTC; cdr3_aa: CASSFPGSQYEQYF
v_call: TRBV6-2/TRBV6-3; clone_size: .; d_call: .; cdr3_length: 15; j_call: TRBJ1-5; cdr3_nt: TGTGCCAGCAGTTATCGGGACGGGGGCAATCAGCCCCAGCATTTT; cdr3_aa: CASSYRDGGNQPQHF
v_call: TRBV14; clone_size: few; d_call: TRBD1; cdr3_length: 14; j_call: TRBJ2-7; cdr3_nt: TGTGCCAGCAGCCAAGAGGGACAGGGGTACGAGCAGTACTTC; cdr3_aa: CASSQEGQGYEQYF
v_call: TRBV28; clone_size: many; d_call: TRBD1; cdr3_length: 13; j_call: TRBJ1-1; cdr3_nt: TGTGCCACCCTCGACAGGGATGACACTGAAGCTTTCTTT; cdr3_aa: CATLDRDDTEAFF
v_call: TRBV7-8; clone_size: .; d_call: TRBD1; cdr3_length: 16; j_call: TRBJ1-1; cdr3_nt: TGTGCCAGCAGCTTAGCGACTAATTACAGGGGTTTTGTTGCTTTCTTT; cdr3_aa: CASSLATNYRGFVAFF
v_call: TRBV5-1; clone_size: .; d_call: TRBD1; cdr3_length: 15; j_call: TRBJ1-1; cdr3_nt: TGCGCCAGCAGCGCAGGGGGCGCGAAGAACACTGAAGCTTTCTTT; cdr3_aa: CASSAGGAKNTEAFF
v_call: TRBV12-3/TRBV12-4; clone_size: many; d_call: TRBD2; cdr3_length: 14; j_call: TRBJ2-7; cdr3_nt: TGTGCCAGCAGTAGTAGCGGGAGTCGGTACGAGCAGTACTTC; cdr3_aa: CASSSSGSRYEQYF
v_call: TRBV15; clone_size: .; d_call: .; cdr3_length: 14; j_call: TRBJ1-1; cdr3_nt: TGTGCCACCAGCAGAGGAGGACTCTCCGCTGAAGCTTTCTTT; cdr3_aa: CATSRGGLSAEAFF
v_call: TRBV20-1; clone_size: .; d_call: .; cdr3_length: 15; j_call: TRBJ2-3; cdr3_nt: TGCAGTGCTAGGGCTTCTACGGGTCACACAGATACGCAGTATTTT; cdr3_aa: CSARASTGHTDTQYF
v_call: TRBV12-3/TRBV12-4; clone_size: many; d_call: TRBD2; cdr3_length: 15; j_call: TRBJ2-5; cdr3_nt: TGTGCCAGCAAGGAAGGGAGGGCCTTCTGGGAGACCCAGTACTTC; cdr3_aa: CASKEGRAFWETQYF
v_call: TRBV20-1; clone_size: few; d_call: .; cdr3_length: 12; j_call: TRBJ2-5; cdr3_nt: TGCAGCCCTTTGGCGGTCCAAGAGACCCAGTACTTC; cdr3_aa: CSPLAVQETQYF
v_call: TRBV5-1; clone_size: few; d_call: .; cdr3_length: 16; j_call: TRBJ2-7; cdr3_nt: TGCGCCAGCAGCCTAGGAACAGGGCCATACTCCTACGAGCAGTACTTC; cdr3_aa: CASSLGTGPYSYEQYF
v_call: TRBV29-1; clone_size: few; d_call: .; cdr3_length: 13; j_call: TRBJ2-7; cdr3_nt: TGCAGCGTCCGCACAGGTACCCCCATCGAGCAGTACTTC; cdr3_aa: CSVRTGTPIEQYF
v_call: TRBV18; clone_size: .; d_call: TRBD2; cdr3_length: 17; j_call: TRBJ2-7; cdr3_nt: TGTGCCAGCTCAGCCCGCCTCGATAGCGGGATAACCTACGAGCAGTACTTC; cdr3_aa: CASSARLDSGITYEQYF
v_call: TRBV5-1; clone_size: .; d_call: .; cdr3_length: 15; j_call: TRBJ2-7; cdr3_nt: TGCGCCAGCAGCGAGGCGGTAACGAGCTCCTACGAGCAGTACTTC; cdr3_aa: CASSEAVTSSYEQYF
v_call: TRBV3-1; clone_size: many; d_call: .; cdr3_length: 12; j_call: TRBJ1-5; cdr3_nt: TGTGCCAGCAGCCAGGGGGACCAGCCCCAGCATTTT; cdr3_aa: CASSQGDQPQHF
v_call: TRBV6-1; clone_size: few; d_call: TRBD1; cdr3_length: 17; j_call: TRBJ1-4; cdr3_nt: TGTGCCAGCAGTAGGGCAGGGGGAGGTTGGGCTAATGAAAAACTGTTTTTT; cdr3_aa: CASSRAGGGWANEKLFF
v_call: TRBV7-3; clone_size: .; d_call: .; cdr3_length: 16; j_call: TRBJ2-5; cdr3_nt: TGTGCCAGCAGCCCCTACACCGGGGCCGGAGAAGAGACCCAGTACTTC; cdr3_aa: CASSPYTGAGEETQYF
v_call: TRBV20-1; clone_size: few; d_call: TRBD1; cdr3_length: 13; j_call: TRBJ2-7; cdr3_nt: TGCAGTGCCCCGGTTACAGGGGAGTACGAGCAGTACTTC; cdr3_aa: CSAPVTGEYEQYF
v_call: TRBV5-1; clone_size: .; d_call: .; cdr3_length: 14; j_call: TRBJ2-2; cdr3_nt: TGCGCCAGCAACGACGTTGCGAACACCGGGGAGCTGTTTTTT; cdr3_aa: CASNDVANTGELFF
v_call: TRBV7-3; clone_size: few; d_call: .; cdr3_length: 16; j_call: TRBJ2-2; cdr3_nt: TGTGCCAGCAGCTTAACGCCGGAGGGATACACCGGGGAGCTGTTTTTT; cdr3_aa: CASSLTPEGYTGELFF
v_call: TRBV12-3/TRBV12-4; clone_size: many; d_call: .; cdr3_length: 12; j_call: TRBJ1-2; cdr3_nt: TGTGCCAGCAGTTTAATGGCGTCAAGCCATTACTTC; cdr3_aa: CASSLMASSHYF
v_call: TRBV6-9; clone_size: .; d_call: .; cdr3_length: 15; j_call: TRBJ1-2; cdr3_nt: TGTGCCAGCAGTTACTCAGGGGAACTAGTCTATGGCTACACCTTC; cdr3_aa: CASSYSGELVYGYTF
v_call: TRBV6-1; clone_size: many; d_call: .; cdr3_length: 12; j_call: TRBJ1-2; cdr3_nt: TGTGCCACGACGACAGCAAACTATGGCTACACCTTC; cdr3_aa: CATTTANYGYTF
v_call: TRBV24-1; clone_size: .; d_call: .; cdr3_length: 16; j_call: TRBJ2-7; cdr3_nt: TGTGCCACCAGTGATTCTGGGACACGGAGCTCCTACGAGCAGTACTTC; cdr3_aa: CATSDSGTRSSYEQYF
v_call: TRBV6-1; clone_size: many; d_call: .; cdr3_length: 14; j_call: TRBJ1-1; cdr3_nt: TGTGCCAGCAGTGAACTATCGACGGGAACTGAAGCTTTCTTT; cdr3_aa: CASSELSTGTEAFF
v_call: TRBV7-6; clone_size: .; d_call: .; cdr3_length: 16; j_call: TRBJ1-3; cdr3_nt: TGTGCCAGCAGCTTAGGGCGACAGGCCTCTGGAAACACCATATATTTT; cdr3_aa: CASSLGRQASGNTIYF
v_call: TRBV5-6; clone_size: .; d_call: .; cdr3_length: 14; j_call: TRBJ1-1; cdr3_nt: TGTGCCAGCAGGGGGGGGCGGAGGGGCACTGAAGCTTTCTTT; cdr3_aa: CASRGGRRGTEAFF
v_call: TRBV28; clone_size: .; d_call: TRBD1; cdr3_length: 15; j_call: TRBJ1-2; cdr3_nt: TGTGCCAGCAGTTCGACAGGGGGAGCTAACTATGGCTACACCTTC; cdr3_aa: CASSSTGGANYGYTF
v_call: TRBV2; clone_size: .; d_call: TRBD1; cdr3_length: 14; j_call: TRBJ2-7; cdr3_nt: TGTGCCAGCATCCGCGGACAGGGTGGAGGCGAGCAGTACTTC; cdr3_aa: CASIRGQGGGEQYF
v_call: TRBV7-2; clone_size: few; d_call: .; cdr3_length: 13; j_call: TRBJ1-2; cdr3_nt: TGTGCCAGCAGGGACAGATCCGACTATGGCTCCGCCTTC; cdr3_aa: CASRDRSDYGSAF
v_call: TRBV5-1; clone_size: .; d_call: .; cdr3_length: 14; j_call: TRBJ1-6; cdr3_nt: TGCGCCAGCAGCTTTAAGAGTTATAATTCACCCCTCCACTTT; cdr3_aa: CASSFKSYNSPLHF
v_call: TRBV29-1; clone_size: .; d_call: TRBD2; cdr3_length: 14; j_call: TRBJ2-2; cdr3_nt: TGCAGCGTTGAACTAGCGGGAGTTCACGGGGAGCTGTTTTTT; cdr3_aa: CSVELAGVHGELFF
v_call: TRBV7-9; clone_size: .; d_call: .; cdr3_length: 15; j_call: TRBJ1-3; cdr3_nt: TGTGCCAGCAGCTCACAGATCAACTCTGGAAACACCATATATTTT; cdr3_aa: CASSSQINSGNTIYF
v_call: TRBV15; clone_size: .; d_call: .; cdr3_length: 15; j_call: TRBJ1-2; cdr3_nt: TGTGCCACCAGCAGCGCCGACGCAATCCCCTATGGCTACACCTTC; cdr3_aa: CATSSADAIPYGYTF
v_call: TRBV5-1; clone_size: .; d_call: .; cdr3_length: 13; j_call: TRBJ2-7; cdr3_nt: TGTGCCAGCAGCCAGGCCCCTAGAGCCGAGCAGTACTTC; cdr3_aa: CASSQAPRAEQYF
v_call: TRBV7-8; clone_size: few; d_call: .; cdr3_length: 13; j_call: TRBJ1-4; cdr3_nt: TGTGCAGCGAGGGGCGGTGCTAATGAAAAACTGTTTTTT; cdr3_aa: CAARGGANEKLFF
v_call: TRBV6-5; clone_size: .; d_call: .; cdr3_length: 15; j_call: TRBJ1-2; cdr3_nt: TGTGCCAGCAGTTACCCCGGACAGTTTAACTATGGCTACACCTTC; cdr3_aa: CASSYPGQFNYGYTF
v_call: TRBV2; clone_size: few; d_call: .; cdr3_length: 15; j_call: TRBJ1-3; cdr3_nt: TGTGCCAGCAGTGAACCGGGCCTCTCTGGAAACACCATATATTTT; cdr3_aa: CASSEPGLSGNTIYF
v_call: TRBV6-5; clone_size: .; d_call: .; cdr3_length: 14; j_call: TRBJ1-1; cdr3_nt: TGTGCCAGCAGTTACTGGGAGTATCGGACTGAAGCTTTCTTT; cdr3_aa: CASSYWEYRTEAFF
v_call: TRBV5-1; clone_size: few; d_call: .; cdr3_length: 18; j_call: TRBJ1-2; cdr3_nt: TGCGCCAGCAGCCGGGGAGGTGCGTCCCGGGGGAGCAACTATGGCTACACCTTC; cdr3_aa: CASSRGGASRGSNYGYTF
v_call: TRBV5-1; clone_size: .; d_call: .; cdr3_length: 14; j_call: TRBJ2-7; cdr3_nt: TGCGCCAGCAGCTTTGAGTCGGGAGAGTACGAGCAGTACTTC; cdr3_aa: CASSFESGEYEQYF
v_call: TRBV20-1; clone_size: .; d_call: TRBD1; cdr3_length: 13; j_call: TRBJ1-1; cdr3_nt: TGCAGTGCTAGCCCGACAGGGCTAACTGAAGCTTTCTTT; cdr3_aa: CSASPTGLTEAFF
v_call: TRBV6-1; clone_size: many; d_call: TRBD1; cdr3_length: 14; j_call: TRBJ2-7; cdr3_nt: TGTGCCAGCGCCAGACAGGGGGCTTCCTACGAGCAGTACTTC; cdr3_aa: CASARQGASYEQYF
v_call: TRBV28; clone_size: many; d_call: TRBD1; cdr3_length: 14; j_call: TRBJ1-1; cdr3_nt: TGTGCCAGCAGTCCAGGGGGCGCGAACACTGAAGCTTTCTTT; cdr3_aa: CASSPGGANTEAFF
v_call: TRBV28; clone_size: few; d_call: .; cdr3_length: 14; j_call: TRBJ1-4; cdr3_nt: TGTGCCAGCAGTTTATGGGGGAATGCTGAAAAACTGTTTTTT; cdr3_aa: CASSLWGNAEKLFF
v_call: TRBV27; clone_size: .; d_call: TRBD1; cdr3_length: 14; j_call: TRBJ1-1; cdr3_nt: TGTGCCAGCAGTCCCTGGACAGGGCACACTGAAGCTTTCTTT; cdr3_aa: CASSPWTGHTEAFF
v_call: TRBV12-3/TRBV12-4; clone_size: once; d_call: .; cdr3_length: 15; j_call: TRBJ1-5; cdr3_nt: TGTGCCAGCAGTACCGCGGGACAACCGAATCAGCCCCAGCATTTT; cdr3_aa: CASSTAGQPNQPQHF
v_call: TRBV5-1; clone_size: few; d_call: .; cdr3_length: 15; j_call: TRBJ1-6; cdr3_nt: TGCGCCAGCAGACTCCTTGACGGATTAAGTGGAGCCCTCCACTTT; cdr3_aa: CASRLLDGLSGALHF
v_call: TRBV18; clone_size: few; d_call: TRBD1; cdr3_length: 14; j_call: TRBJ1-2; cdr3_nt: TGTGCCAGTGTAACGACAGGGACCCGCTATGGCTACACCTTC; cdr3_aa: CASVTTGTRYGYTF